The entry below describes one T cell receptor (beta chain). As yet, its antigen is unknown. The CDR3 has 13 residues. V was cut by 3 bases and J by 1 base, with 9 bases left in between. Germline CDR1 is DFQATT and CDR2 is SNEGSKA (reference sequence). RNA transcripts were the template for amplifying TCR beta CDR3 regions. The HTBI primer set was used in a first-round RT-PCR of the TCR CDR3. Using its own MiXCR run on the multiplex PCR reads, TCRdb lists one record per CDR3 protein. Of 600,000 or so distinct CDR3 sequences listed, about 14% are singletons. Diagnosis relied on clinical symptoms, serum thyroxine and TRAb, thyroid ultrasound and orbital computed tomography. These data belong to a study of T cells in Graves' hyperthyroidism and ophthalmopathy. Study-wide points: The model anticipated ophthalmopathy a median approximately 6.6 months pre-onset.

The sequence derives from a woman in her 50s with Graves' ophthalmopathy. The chain combines TRBV20-1 with TRBJ1-1; TRBD1 might be the D (5 bases). The specimen sequenced was blood. The CDR3 spells CSARTEQNTEAFF. The CDR3 DNA is TGCAGTGCTAGGACAGAACAGAACACTGAAGCTTTCTTT.